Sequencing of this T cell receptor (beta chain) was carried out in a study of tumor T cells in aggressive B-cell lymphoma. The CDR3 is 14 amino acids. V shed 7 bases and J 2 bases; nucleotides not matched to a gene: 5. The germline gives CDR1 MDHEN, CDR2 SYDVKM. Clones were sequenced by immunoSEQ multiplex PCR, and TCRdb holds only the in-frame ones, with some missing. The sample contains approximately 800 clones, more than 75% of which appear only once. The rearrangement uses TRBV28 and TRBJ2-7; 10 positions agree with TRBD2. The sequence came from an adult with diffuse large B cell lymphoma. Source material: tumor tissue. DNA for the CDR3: TGTGCCAGCACCCTAAGCGGGGGGGCCTACGAGCAGTACTTC. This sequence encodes CASTLSGGAYEQYF.